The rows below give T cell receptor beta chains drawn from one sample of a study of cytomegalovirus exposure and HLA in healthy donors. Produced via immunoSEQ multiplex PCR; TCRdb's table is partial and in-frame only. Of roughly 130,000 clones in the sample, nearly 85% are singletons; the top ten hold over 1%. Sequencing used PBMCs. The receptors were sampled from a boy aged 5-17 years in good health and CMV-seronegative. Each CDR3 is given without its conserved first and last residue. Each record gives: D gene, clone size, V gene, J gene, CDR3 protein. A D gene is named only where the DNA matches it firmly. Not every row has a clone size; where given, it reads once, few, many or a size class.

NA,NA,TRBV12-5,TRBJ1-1,ASGSGSANTEAF
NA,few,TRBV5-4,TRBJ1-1,ASSLSPGHQMGAF
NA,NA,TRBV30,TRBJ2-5,AWGGSGRFQETQY
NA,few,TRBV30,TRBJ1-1,AWSVWAGGNTEAF
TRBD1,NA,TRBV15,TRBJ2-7,ATGQGNLPYEQY
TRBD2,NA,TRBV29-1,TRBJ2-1,SVQAGGPSYNEQF
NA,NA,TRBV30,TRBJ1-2,AWSTLHSYGYT
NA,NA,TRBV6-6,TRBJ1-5,ASSIRGYQPQH
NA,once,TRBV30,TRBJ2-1,AWAIPTGLEQF
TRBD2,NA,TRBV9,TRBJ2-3,ASSVALGLAGEWQY
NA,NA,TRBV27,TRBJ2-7,ASSSRGSSYEQY
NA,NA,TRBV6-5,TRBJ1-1,ASSYSISGGRGGAF
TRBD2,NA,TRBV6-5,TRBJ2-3,ASSSGTSGNTDTQY
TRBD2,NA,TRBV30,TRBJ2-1,AWSGRLAGSYNEQF
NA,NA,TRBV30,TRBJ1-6,AWSPDINSPLH
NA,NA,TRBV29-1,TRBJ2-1,SEGLSSYNEQF
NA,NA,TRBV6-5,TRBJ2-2,ASSGTHAGELF
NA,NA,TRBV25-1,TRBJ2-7,ASRGPAGPYEQY
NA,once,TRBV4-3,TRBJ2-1,ASSLSYNRNDEQF
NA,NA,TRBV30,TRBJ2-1,AWSEGRLEYGEQF
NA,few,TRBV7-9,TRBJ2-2,ASSPPGGSTGELF
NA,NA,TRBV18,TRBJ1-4,ASSTSTGTNEKLF
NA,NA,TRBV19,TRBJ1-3,ASTPRGSGNTIY
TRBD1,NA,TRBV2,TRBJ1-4,ASSTGTGGEKLF
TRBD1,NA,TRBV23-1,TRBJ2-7,ASGRTGEEQY
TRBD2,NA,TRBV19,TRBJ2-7,ASSIGGRLAGAYEQY
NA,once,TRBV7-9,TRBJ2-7,ASSYAGPEQY
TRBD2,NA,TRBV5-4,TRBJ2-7,ASSLLAGTHEQY
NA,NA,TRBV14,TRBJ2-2,ASSQDRRAENTGELF
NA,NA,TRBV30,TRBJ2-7,AVAVTYEQY
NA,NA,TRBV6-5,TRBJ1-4,ASSYSPGTNEKLF
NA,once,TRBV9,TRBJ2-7,ASSLDFRGPYEQY
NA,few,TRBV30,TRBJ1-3,AAQGGGNTIY
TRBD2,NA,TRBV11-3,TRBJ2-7,ASSHSGRPYEQY
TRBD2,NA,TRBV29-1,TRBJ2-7,SVVGGRESEQY
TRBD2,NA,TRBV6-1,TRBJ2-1,ATRPPGLNNEQF
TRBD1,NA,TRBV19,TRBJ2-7,ASSDLGQGHQVHEQY